One and the same sample provided the 29 T cell receptor beta chains below, sequenced in a study of CD8 T cells in ankylosing spondylitis. In TCRdb, the 5' RACE reads were re-called with MiXCR into one record per CDR3 protein. The sample has about 110,000 distinct CDR3 sequences, less than 25% seen once. Sequenced sample: synovial fluid, either unsorted or a sorted T cell fraction (not recorded which). The receptors come from a male donor with ankylosing spondylitis.

This chain links TRBV20-1 with TRBJ2-1, with unresolved D. This CDR3 spans 12 amino acids. The germline gives CDR1 DFQATT, CDR2 SNEGSKA (reference sequence). Between the trimmed V and J ends, which lost 0 bases and 9 bases, there was a span of 9 bases. The CDR3 nucleotides are TGCAGTGCTAGAGATAACGCGGCTGAGCAGTTCTTC. This codes for CSARDNAAEQFF.

This clonotype has a handful of counts. CDR3 residues: CASSFPHGGGGQIYNEQFF. The CDR3 DNA reads TGTGCCAGCAGTTTTCCTCATGGGGGCGGAGGCCAAATCTACAATGAGCAGTTCTTC. The rearrangement joins TRBV6-2 or TRBV6-3 to TRBJ2-1; TRBD1 is a possible D gene (6 bases). V was shortened by 4 bases and J by 3 bases, with 25 bases between the two germline ends. This CDR3 is 19 amino acids long. Germline loops: CDR1 MNHEY, CDR2 SVGEGT.

The CDR3 DNA reads TGTGCCAGTAGCAAGCGGGAGAACTACAATGAGCAGTTCTTC. This codes for CASSKRENYNEQFF. The chain couples TRBV19 to TRBJ2-1, with 8 bases identical to TRBD2. The CDR3 contains 14 residues. V shed 6 bases, J shed 3 bases, and the junction held 4 bases outside the gene matches. Germline V gene data show CDR1 as LNHDA and CDR2 as SQIVND (reference sequence).

The chain recombines TRBV7-8 with TRBJ1-5, with D uncertain. V shed 4 bases and J shed 11 bases, with 18 bases lying between them. The CDR3 has 14 amino acids. Germline V CDR1 and CDR2: SGHVS, FQNEAQ. CDR3 loop: CASSSTDGLGAQHF. CDR3 DNA: TGTGCCAGCAGCTCTACCGATGGACTGGGAGCCCAGCATTTT. The whole variable domain, remainder taken from reference TRBV7-8 and TRBJ1-5, is GAGVSQSPRYKVAKRGQDVALRCDPISGHVSLFWYQQALGQGPEFLTYFQNEAQLDKSGLPSDRFFAERPEGSVSTLKIQRTQQEDSAVYLCASSSTDGLGAQHFGDGTRLSIL.

This clonotype was seen repeatedly, ten times or more. V is TRBV28 and J is TRBJ2-7; D remains ambiguous. Per the germline V gene, CDR1 is MDHEN and CDR2 is SYDVKM. The CDR3 covers 17 residues. The CDR3 DNA sequence: TGTGCAACCAGCAGTGGATTAGGCTTGCCCCACTCCTACGAGCAGTACGTC. It is translated as CATSSGLGLPHSYEQYV.

This clonotype was found a few times. V is TRBV20-1 and J is TRBJ2-7, with TRBD2 as a possible D gene (6 bases). This CDR3 contains 13 residues. Trimming pared 3 bases from V and 1 base from J, leaving 10 bases between. Germline V CDR1 and CDR2: DFQATT, SNEGSKA (reference sequence). CDR3 protein: CSASFAGSYEQYF. The CDR3 DNA sequence: TGCAGTGCTAGTTTTGCGGGGTCCTACGAGCAGTACTTC.

This chain connects TRBV7-2 to TRBJ1-2; 7 positions agree with TRBD1. The CDR3 runs 13 residues. From germline, CDR1 is SGHTA and CDR2 FQGNSA. V lost 5 bases and J lost 6; bases outside the gene matches: 6. For the CDR3, the DNA is TGTGCCAGCAGCCCAGACAGGGAGGATGGCTACACCTTC. This sequence encodes CASSPDREDGYTF.

The chain combines TRBV11-1 with TRBJ1-1; D not resolved. The CDR3 is 16 residues long. CDR1 and CDR2 from the germline V gene are SGHAT and FQDESV (reference sequence). V was shortened by 2 bases and J by 2 bases, with 15 bases between the two germline ends. CDR3 sequence reads: CASSLRGSVLNTEAFF. The CDR3, as DNA: TGTGCCAGCAGCTTACGAGGGAGTGTACTAAACACTGAAGCTTTCTTT.

The chain employs TRBV11-2 and TRBJ1-4; D unresolved. Deletions cut 2 bases from V and 8 bases from J, with 9 bases between. There are 13 residues in the CDR3. CDR1 is SGHAT, CDR2 FQNNGV, per germline. The CDR3 bases are TGTGCCAGCAGCTTATGGGGTTGGGAAAAACTGTTTTTT. Residues: CASSLWGWEKLFF. Full variable domain (missing parts from reference TRBV11-2 and TRBJ1-4): EAGVAQSPRYKIIEKRQSVAFWCNPISGHATLYWYQQILGQGPKLLIQFQNNGVVDDSQLPKDRFSAERLKGVDSTLKIQPAKLEDSAVYLCASSLWGWEKLFFGSGTQLSVL.

CDR3: CASSLYPASSGRYNEQFF. Written as DNA, the CDR3 is TGTGCCAGCAGCTTATATCCGGCGTCTAGCGGGAGATACAATGAGCAGTTCTTC. V gene TRBV11-2 combines with J gene TRBJ2-1; 10 bases agree with TRBD2. V gave up 2 bases and J gave up 4 bases; unmatched junction bases: 11. Germline values: CDR1 SGHAT, CDR2 FQNNGV. The CDR3 length is 18 residues. Based on the CDR3 plus reference TRBV11-2 and TRBJ2-1, the full variable domain is EAGVAQSPRYKIIEKRQSVAFWCNPISGHATLYWYQQILGQGPKLLIQFQNNGVVDDSQLPKDRFSAERLKGVDSTLKIQPAKLEDSAVYLCASSLYPASSGRYNEQFFGPGTRLTVL.

CDR3 region: CSVGLAGLYNEQFF. In nucleotides, the CDR3 is TGCAGCGTTGGTTTAGCGGGACTCTACAATGAGCAGTTCTTC. The chain links TRBV29-1 to TRBJ2-1, with 8 bases aligning to TRBD2. In germline, CDR1 is SQVTM, CDR2 ANQGSEA. This CDR3 is built from 14 residues. The junction had 5 bases not matched to a gene; V was cut back by 4 bases and J by 3 bases.

This clonotype was recorded a few times. The chain carries TRBV4-1 and TRBJ1-1; 7 bases fit TRBD1. Germline V gene lookup returns CDR1 MGHRA and CDR2 YSYEKL. J gave up 4 bases and V 1 base, and 3 bases lay outside the gene matches. This CDR3 has 14 residues. Here the CDR3 DNA reads TGCGCCAGCAGCCAAGTTTCAGGGGGCACTGAAGCTTTCTTT. It yields the protein CASSQVSGGTEAFF.

This clonotype was found a few times. This sequence joins TRBV20-1 and TRBJ1-1, with 9 bases identical to TRBD1. Losses at the gene ends were 5 bases for V and 0 bases for J; bases not matched to a gene: 4. This CDR3 contains 14 residues. Germline CDR1 reads DFQATT; CDR2 reads SNEGSKA (reference sequence). CDR3 DNA sequence: TGCAGTGCTGGGACAGGGCCCATGAACACTGAAGCTTTCTTT. It encodes CSAGTGPMNTEAFF.

The rearrangement links TRBV20-1 to TRBJ1-3; no definite D call. Germline-derived CDR1 and CDR2 are DFQATT and SNEGSKA (reference sequence). Between the trimmed V and J ends, which lost 6 bases and 2 bases, there was a span of 11 bases. This CDR3 is 13 amino acids long. CDR3 sequence reads: CSAPPGAGNTIYF. The CDR3 nucleotides read TGCAGTGCCCCGCCCGGAGCTGGAAACACCATATATTTT.

J is TRBJ2-5 and V is TRBV20-1, with D maybe TRBD1 (6 bases). Germline V lookup: CDR1 DFQATT, CDR2 SNEGSKA (reference sequence). The CDR3 is made up of 15 amino acids. V lost 2 bases and J lost 5, with 18 bases in between. CDR3 loop: CSARILQGWGETQYF. DNA for the CDR3: TGCAGTGCTAGAATATTACAGGGTTGGGGGGAGACCCAGTACTTC.

V and J are TRBV30 and TRBJ2-7; 11 bases map to TRBD2. Looked up from germline, CDR1 is GTSNPN and CDR2 is SVGIG (reference sequence). The CDR3 spans 14 residues. V gave up 4 bases and J gave up 9 bases; unmatched junction bases: 11. The CDR3 DNA follows: TGTGCCTGGACCGTGACTAGCGGGGCCCAGCGGCAGTACTTC. This codes for CAWTVTSGAQRQYF.

This clonotype was picked up a small number of times. The V call is TRBV20-1, the J call TRBJ2-2; 7 bases map to TRBD1. Trimming cost V 1 base and J 5 bases; bases outside gene matches: 4. Germline V gives CDR1 DFQATT, CDR2 SNEGSKA (reference sequence). The CDR3 has 14 residues. Here the CDR3 DNA reads TGCAGTGCTAGAGCTCCAGGGGGAACCGGGGAGCTGTTTTTT. As protein: CSARAPGGTGELFF.

In this sample, this clonotype turned up a few times. The rearrangement uses TRBV27 and TRBJ1-6; tentative D call: TRBD1 (6 bases). V was trimmed by 6 bases and J by 8 bases, leaving 14 bases between them. The CDR3 is 14 amino acids. Germline V CDR1 and CDR2: MNHEY, SMNVEV (reference sequence). The DNA for the CDR3 is TGTGCCAGCAGCCTACAGGGAGAGGATTCACCCCTCCACTTT. Protein: CASSLQGEDSPLHF.

The CDR3 sequence: CSAKAVGRSQETQYF. The CDR3 region has the DNA TGCAGTGCCAAAGCCGTTGGCAGATCCCAAGAGACCCAGTACTTC. V and J are TRBV20-1 and TRBJ2-5; no clear D gene. V lost 6 bases and J lost 1, with 18 bases in between. The CDR3 consists of 15 residues. The germline V gene has CDR1 DFQATT and CDR2 SNEGSKA (reference sequence).

This clonotype was recorded a few times. V gene TRBV7-2 combines with J gene TRBJ1-1, with 7 bases matching TRBD1. The CDR3 has 14 residues. Germline lookup yields CDR1 SGHTA and CDR2 FQGNSA. The ends lost 5 bases at V and 4 bases at J; junction bases unmatched: 7. The CDR3 DNA follows: TGTGCCAGCAGCCCCCAGGGGGTAGGCACTGAAGCTTTCTTT. Amino acid sequence: CASSPQGVGTEAFF.

The V and J genes are TRBV14 and TRBJ2-3; D is ambiguous. Trimming took off 0 bases at V and 6 bases at J, with 4 bases between the two ends. The CDR3 loop spans 12 amino acids. Germline V CDR1 and CDR2: SGHDN, FVKESK. CDR3 sequence reads: CASSQDWDTQYF. The CDR3 DNA reads as TGTGCCAGCAGCCAAGATTGGGATACGCAGTATTTT.

This clonotype appeared many times. An end of the junction differs from the germline gene, which may be a read error. This sequence joins TRBV9 and TRBJ2-1, with 9 bases identical to TRBD2. The V gene's germline CDR1 is SGDLS and CDR2 YYNGEE. CDR3 size: 17 residues. The CDR3 coding sequence is TGTGCCAGCAGCGTAGGGGGTAGCGGGGGCCGCTACGATGAGCAGTTCTTC. Protein: CASSVGGSGGRYDEQFF.

The rearrangement joins TRBV7-9 to TRBJ1-6, with D possibly matching TRBD1 (5 bases). The CDR3 runs to 14 residues. Germline loops: CDR1 SEHNR, CDR2 FQNEAQ (reference sequence). The V and J ends lost 1 base and 10 bases respectively, with 11 bases between them. This CDR3 reads CASSLEGAGSPLHF. The CDR3 coding sequence is TGTGCCAGCAGCTTAGAAGGGGCAGGATCACCCCTCCACTTT.

The chain combines TRBV20-1 with TRBJ1-5; 7 nucleotides line up with TRBD1. The CDR3 is 14 amino acids. With V trimmed by 1 base and J by 5 bases, 5 bases remained unmatched. Germline V gives CDR1 DFQATT, CDR2 SNEGSKA (reference sequence). The CDR3 bases are TGCAGTGCTAGAGGGCAGGGGGATCATCAGCCCCAGCATTTT. Protein: CSARGQGDHQPQHF.

This clonotype was observed a few times. The V call is TRBV20-1, the J call TRBJ2-2, with TRBD2 matching over 9 bases. The CDR3 runs to 15 residues. Germline V gene data show CDR1 as DFQATT and CDR2 as SNEGSKA (reference sequence). V lost 1 base, J lost 5 bases, and 5 bases stayed unmatched. Here the CDR3 DNA reads TGCAGTGCTAGAGTCGCAGCGGGAGGTACCGGGGAGCTGTTTTTT. Amino acids: CSARVAAGGTGELFF.

The genes are TRBV6-1 and TRBJ2-1, with 9 bases lining up with TRBD1. Trimming removed 4 bases from V and 9 bases from J; junction bases left unmatched: 4. The CDR3 is 13 amino acids. CDR1 and CDR2 (germline): MNHNS, SASEGT. The DNA for the CDR3 is TGTGCCAGCAGTGGGGACAGGGTTACTGAGCAGTTCTTC. This codes for CASSGDRVTEQFF.

A few counts support this clonotype. The rearrangement links TRBV19 to TRBJ2-1; no clear D. CDR3 size: 13 residues. CDR1 and CDR2 from the germline V gene are LNHDA and SQIVND (reference sequence). The V end was cut by 5 bases, the J end by 1 base, with 6 bases between. CDR3 region: CASSSISYNEQFF. Here the CDR3 DNA reads TGTGCCAGTAGTTCCATTTCCTACAATGAGCAGTTCTTC. Looking up the rest from reference TRBV19 and TRBJ2-1 gives the full variable domain: DGGITQSPKYLFRKEGQNVTLSCEQNLNHDAMYWYRQDPGQGLRLIYYSQIVNDFQKGDIAEGYSVSREKKESFPLTVTSAQKNPTAFYLCASSSISYNEQFFGPGTRLTVL.

This clonotype was observed a few times. This chain joins TRBV7-2 and TRBJ2-3; D is undetermined. The V gene's germline CDR1 is SGHTA and CDR2 FQGNSA. This CDR3 region has 15 residues. V was shortened by 3 bases and J by 0 bases, with 10 bases between the two germline ends. The CDR3 protein is CASSLLLVSTDTQYF. The DNA of the CDR3 is TGTGCCAGCAGCTTGTTATTGGTTAGCACAGATACGCAGTATTTT.

V gene TRBV6-1 combines with J gene TRBJ1-1, with D perhaps TRBD1 (6 bases). The germline gives CDR1 MNHNS, CDR2 SASEGT. The CDR3 runs 14 residues. Trimming took 4 bases from V and 2 from J, leaving 11 bases between them. This CDR3 reads CASSVRTDNTEAFF. In DNA, the CDR3 is TGTGCCAGCAGTGTTCGGACAGACAACACTGAAGCTTTCTTT.